The rows below give T cell receptor beta chains drawn from one sample of a study of T-cell memory formation after mild COVID-19. TCRdb redid the calling of the 5' RACE reads with MiXCR, one entry per CDR3 protein. This table holds about 400,000 distinct CDR3 sequences, 24% found once. The sample comprised PBMCs or a T cell subset sorted from them (not recorded which). These TCRs come from an adult woman who had mild COVID-19 (a few samples of this study predate the infection). Cell type and time point are not known. Both conserved end residues are part of each CDR3. The order of the fields is D gene, V gene, J gene, clone size, CDR3 DNA, CDR3 protein. The D gene is left open where the match is weak. Expanded clones are given a class, and other clones once, few, many or no size at all.

NA	TRBV27	TRBJ1-5	once	TGTGCCAGCCAACCGGGACACCCGTCGTATAGCAATCAGCCCCAGCATTTT	CASQPGHPSYSNQPQHF
TRBD2	TRBV14	TRBJ2-3	NA	TGTGCCAGCAGCCGCCCTAGCGGCCCCACAGATACGCAGTATTTT	CASSRPSGPTDTQYF
TRBD1	TRBV25-1	TRBJ2-7	NA	TGTGCCAGCAGGGGACAGGGGACCGAGCAGTACTTC	CASRGQGTEQYF
NA	TRBV7-6	TRBJ1-1	NA	TGTGCCAGCAGCTTCCCCGGGGGGGCTACTGAAGCTTTCTTT	CASSFPGGATEAFF
TRBD1	TRBV30	TRBJ1-2	NA	TGTGCCGAGGAGGGAGGGACAGGGCCGCCGAGGGGGTATGGCTACACCTTC	CAEEGGTGPPRGYGYTF
NA	TRBV11-2	TRBJ2-2	NA	TGTGCCAGCAGTCCATGGGACACACACACCGGGGAGCTGTTTTTT	CASSPWDTHTGELFF
TRBD1	TRBV5-1	TRBJ1-1	NA	TGCGCTTTAAGATGGGACAGGGGGGCGGACACTGAAGCTTTCTTT	CALRWDRGADTEAFF
NA	TRBV5-1	TRBJ2-1	few	TGCGCCAGCAGATTTACGGGGTCCTCCTACAATGAGCAGTTCTTC	CASRFTGSSYNEQFF
NA	TRBV7-2	TRBJ1-2	NA	TGTGCCAGCAGCCGGGGCGCAACCTACTACACCTTC	CASSRGATYYTF
TRBD1	TRBV2	TRBJ2-4	few	TGTGCCAGCAGTGAGGACAGGCTAGCCAAAAACATTCAGTACTTC	CASSEDRLAKNIQYF
TRBD2	TRBV12-3/TRBV12-4	TRBJ2-3	many	TGTGTCACCGGGACTAGAGGGAAAGATACGCAGTATTTT	CVTGTRGKDTQYF
NA	TRBV9	TRBJ2-3	NA	TGTGCCAGCAGCGTAGGGTGGGCGATCGGTACGCAGTATTTT	CASSVGWAIGTQYF
TRBD2	TRBV11-3	TRBJ2-1	NA	TGTGCCAGCAGCTTGACTAGCGGGAGAGGGAGTGAGCAGTTCTTC	CASSLTSGRGSEQFF
TRBD1	TRBV7-9	TRBJ2-5	NA	TGTGCCAGCAGCCCGAGAGCCGGGGACAGGGACATCTATTTC	CASSPRAGDRDIYF
NA	TRBV5-5	TRBJ2-1	NA	TGTGCCAGCAGCTTTTGGCTCAATGAGCAGTTCTTC	CASSFWLNEQFF
NA	TRBV9	TRBJ2-7	few	TGTGCCAGCTCTTACCGGGACGGCTCCTACGAGCAGTACTTC	CASSYRDGSYEQYF
TRBD2	TRBV7-2	TRBJ2-3	NA	TGTGCCAGCAGCTTAGGTCCTAGCGGAGGCACAGATACGCAGTATTTT	CASSLGPSGGTDTQYF
TRBD1	TRBV5-6	TRBJ2-1	few	TGTGCCAGCAGCTTGGCCGCAGGGGGCGGCCACAATGAGCAGTTCTTC	CASSLAAGGGHNEQFF
NA	TRBV7-9	TRBJ2-7	NA	TGTGCCAGCATACCAGAACAGGGTAGCTCCTACGAGCAGTACTTC	CASIPEQGSSYEQYF
NA	TRBV19	TRBJ2-7	NA	TGTGCCAGTAGTACCCTAGCGACGGGCTACGAGCAGTACTTC	CASSTLATGYEQYF
TRBD2	TRBV12-3/TRBV12-4	TRBJ2-2	NA	TGTGCCAGCAGTTTAATAGCGGGGACCGGGGAGCTGTTTTTT	CASSLIAGTGELFF
NA	TRBV6-5	TRBJ1-1	NA	TGTGCCAGCAGTTATACACGAGGGAGTCCTGAAGCTTTCTTT	CASSYTRGSPEAFF
NA	TRBV3-1	TRBJ1-1	many	TGTGCCAGCAGCGCGTCTGGCACTGAAGCTTTCTTT	CASSASGTEAFF
NA	TRBV5-1	TRBJ1-2	NA	TGCGCCAGCAGCCCGGAGGGGCGTTTTGTGCTCTATGGCTACACCTTC	CASSPEGRFVLYGYTF
NA	TRBV4-2	TRBJ1-5	few	TGTGCCAGCAGCCAGGGGGGAGTAGGCAATCAGCCCCAGCATTTT	CASSQGGVGNQPQHF
NA	TRBV12-3/TRBV12-4	TRBJ2-7	few	TGTGCCAGCAGTTTAGCGCTGGGGGGCCGATCCTACGAGCAGTACTTC	CASSLALGGRSYEQYF
NA	TRBV6-5	TRBJ1-6	few	TGTGCCAGCAGTTACGAGGCGGGCGGACCCCTCCACTTT	CASSYEAGGPLHF
NA	TRBV12-3/TRBV12-4	TRBJ2-3	NA	TGTGCCAGCAGTTCTACCTGGGGGGCTTACACAGATACGCAGTATTTT	CASSSTWGAYTDTQYF
TRBD1	TRBV5-1	TRBJ2-7	NA	TGTGCCAGCAGCTTGATCCCGGGACAGCGCCATTACGAGCAGTACTTC	CASSLIPGQRHYEQYF
NA	TRBV7-3	TRBJ2-1	NA	TGTGCCAGCAGCCCCTCACTTGAGGCAGGGCAGTTCTTC	CASSPSLEAGQFF
TRBD1	TRBV9	TRBJ2-3	few	TGTGCCAGCAGCGTAGGTTCGGACAGGGCCACAGATACGCAGTATTTT	CASSVGSDRATDTQYF
NA	TRBV5-1	TRBJ2-7	few	TGCGCCAGCAGCTTGTGGCAGGCTAACTCCTACGAGCAGTACTTC	CASSLWQANSYEQYF
NA	TRBV6-5	TRBJ2-3	NA	TGTGCCAGCAGTTACCTGCGGGCTGGGAACACAGATACGCAGTATTTT	CASSYLRAGNTDTQYF
TRBD1	TRBV15	TRBJ2-1	NA	TGTGCCACCAGCAGATTGACAGGGGGAAGGGATGAGCAGTTCTTC	CATSRLTGGRDEQFF
NA	TRBV6-5	TRBJ1-6	few	TGTGCCAGCAGTTCGACAGGAGGGCGAAATTCACCCCTCCACTTT	CASSSTGGRNSPLHF
NA	TRBV10-3	TRBJ1-2	few	TGTGCCATCAGTGACCCGACGCTAGCTAACTATGGCTACACCTTC	CAISDPTLANYGYTF
NA	TRBV12-3/TRBV12-4	TRBJ2-2	few	TGTGCCAGCACAGAACAGGTGAACACCGGGGAGCTGTTTTTT	CASTEQVNTGELFF